These 4 T cell receptor beta chains share one sample of origin, sequenced in a study of T-cell memory formation after mild COVID-19. TCRdb processed the 5' RACE reads anew with MiXCR; each CDR3 protein has one entry. The repertoire has fewer than 150,000 distinct CDR3 sequences, about 5.9% of them found once; the top ten carry 2% to 2.5%. Sequenced input: PBMCs or a T cell subset sorted from them (not recorded which). Source of these receptors: an adult woman who had mild COVID-19 (a few samples of this study predate the infection). Cell type and time point are not known.

This clonotype was picked up many times. This sequence joins TRBV7-9 and TRBJ2-7, with 7 bases fitting TRBD1. The V gene's germline CDR1 is SEHNR and CDR2 FQNEAQ (reference sequence). Unmatched junction bases numbered 8, after V lost 6 bases and J lost 3 bases. CDR3 size: 14 residues. CDR3 sequence: CASRMTGNLYEQYF. CDR3 DNA sequence: TGTGCCAGCAGGATGACAGGGAATCTCTACGAGCAGTACTTC.

The chain couples TRBV9 to TRBJ2-5; the D is unclear. V was clipped by 4 bases and J by 1 base, with 11 bases between them. Germline V lookup: CDR1 SGDLS, CDR2 YYNGEE. The CDR3 covers 14 residues. Here the CDR3 DNA reads TGTGCCAGCAGCCCCCCCACCCTCCAAGAGACCCAGTACTTC. Amino acids: CASSPPTLQETQYF.

The genes are TRBV29-1 and TRBJ1-4; TRBD1 is a possible D gene (6 bases). The ends were cut back, 4 bases at V and 8 bases at J, with 14 bases in the middle. The CDR3 is 13 residues long. Per the germline V gene, CDR1 is SQVTM and CDR2 is ANQGSEA. The CDR3 nucleotides are TGCAGCGTTGGGCAGGGGCAGGGGGAAAAACTGTTTTTT. It specifies CSVGQGQGEKLFF.

The table lists this clonotype with a few counts. The chain uses TRBV19 and TRBJ2-3; tentatively, D is TRBD1 (5 bases). V gave up 7 bases and J gave up 1 base, with 9 bases separating them. CDR1 and CDR2 from the germline V gene are LNHDA and SQIVND (reference sequence). This CDR3 has 13 residues. The CDR3 reads CASTSRGTDTQYF. The DNA for the CDR3 is TGTGCCAGTACGTCCAGGGGCACAGATACGCAGTATTTT.